This TCR beta chain was observed in a study of blood T cell repertoires in COVID-19. CDR3 length: 16 residues. CDR1 is SEHNR and CDR2 is FQNEAQ in the germline V gene (reference sequence). V shed 1 base and J 8 bases; nucleotides not matched to a gene: 10. Only in-frame clones appear in the TCRdb table, and some are missing; sequencing was by immunoSEQ multiplex PCR. The sample contains 200,000 to 300,000 clones, 83% of which appear only once. This clone was seen only a few times. Sequenced sample: PBMCs or T cells enriched from blood (not recorded which). This chain uses TRBV7-9 with TRBJ2-7, with 11 bases matching TRBD1. This clonotype was obtained from a woman aged 40 to 50 who had been exposed to COVID-19. The CDR3 spells CASSLDLDWDRGKQYF. The DNA for the CDR3 is TGTGCCAGCAGCTTAGATCTTGACTGGGACAGGGGGAAGCAGTACTTC.